These T cell receptor beta chains were read from a single sample in a study of blood T cell repertoires in COVID-19. Using immunoSEQ multiplex PCR, the repertoire was profiled, and TCRdb retains in-frame clones only, with some absent. The repertoire holds about 320,000 clones, with 85% to 90% as singletons. The sequencing input was peripheral blood. These receptors were obtained from a woman aged 30 to 39 with COVID-19, enrolled during active disease. Each CDR3 is given with its conserved first and last residue. The order of the fields is V gene, J gene, D gene, clone size, CDR3 protein, CDR3 DNA. The D gene is left open where the match is weak. Size tells how often a clone was seen (once, few, many) or the class of an expanded clone, and some rows leave it out.

v_call: TRBV3-1/TRBV3-2; j_call: TRBJ1-2; d_call: -; clone_size: -; cdr3_aa: CASRNKGTTYGYTF; cdr3_nt: TGTGCCAGCAGGAACAAGGGGACAACCTATGGCTACACCTTC
v_call: TRBV24-1; j_call: TRBJ1-2; d_call: TRBD1; clone_size: -; cdr3_aa: CATSDPGQGNGYTF; cdr3_nt: TGTGCCACCAGTGACCCGGGACAGGGGAATGGCTACACCTTC
v_call: TRBV23-1; j_call: TRBJ2-1; d_call: TRBD2; clone_size: -; cdr3_aa: CASSQSPGTSGNNEQFF; cdr3_nt: TGCGCCAGCAGTCAATCCCCCGGGACTAGCGGAAACAATGAGCAGTTCTTC
v_call: TRBV24-1; j_call: TRBJ2-3; d_call: -; clone_size: -; cdr3_aa: CATSALGQGTDTQYF; cdr3_nt: TGTGCCACCAGTGCCCTGGGGCAGGGTACAGATACGCAGTATTTT
v_call: TRBV7-8; j_call: TRBJ2-3; d_call: TRBD2; clone_size: -; cdr3_aa: CASSQNSGGGTDTQYF; cdr3_nt: TGTGCCAGCAGCCAAAATAGCGGGGGCGGCACAGATACGCAGTATTTT
v_call: TRBV7-9; j_call: TRBJ2-2; d_call: TRBD2; clone_size: -; cdr3_aa: CASSHKIGTSVAGELFF; cdr3_nt: TGTGCCAGCAGCCACAAAATTGGGACTAGCGTAGCCGGGGAGCTGTTTTTT
v_call: TRBV6-2/TRBV6-3; j_call: TRBJ2-7; d_call: TRBD2; clone_size: -; cdr3_aa: CASSYLAGASQEQYF; cdr3_nt: TGTGCCAGCAGTTACCTAGCGGGGGCAAGCCAAGAGCAGTACTTC
v_call: TRBV18; j_call: TRBJ2-1; d_call: -; clone_size: -; cdr3_aa: CASSRELRSYNEQFF; cdr3_nt: TGTGCCAGCTCACGGGAGCTTCGGTCCTACAATGAGCAGTTCTTC
v_call: TRBV18; j_call: TRBJ1-2; d_call: -; clone_size: -; cdr3_aa: CASSPPSGWGANYGYTF; cdr3_nt: TGTGCCAGCTCACCCCCATCGGGATGGGGAGCTAACTATGGCTACACCTTC
v_call: TRBV19; j_call: TRBJ1-1; d_call: TRBD1; clone_size: once; cdr3_aa: CASTFGTANTEAFF; cdr3_nt: TGTGCCAGTACATTCGGGACAGCAAACACTGAAGCTTTCTTT
v_call: TRBV19; j_call: TRBJ2-7; d_call: TRBD1; clone_size: -; cdr3_aa: CASSMTGGSGEQYF; cdr3_nt: TGTGCCAGTAGTATGACAGGGGGGTCGGGCGAGCAGTACTTC
v_call: TRBV7-9; j_call: TRBJ1-1; d_call: -; clone_size: -; cdr3_aa: CASSRNMGGGSTEAFF; cdr3_nt: TGTGCCAGCAGCCGAAACATGGGGGGAGGGAGCACTGAAGCTTTCTTT
v_call: TRBV9; j_call: TRBJ2-1; d_call: -; clone_size: -; cdr3_aa: CASSEAGSSYNEQFF; cdr3_nt: TGTGCCAGCAGCGAGGCGGGCAGCTCCTACAATGAGCAGTTCTTC
v_call: TRBV4-1; j_call: TRBJ1-2; d_call: -; clone_size: once; cdr3_aa: CASSRDALGRGYTF; cdr3_nt: TGCGCCAGCAGCCGAGACGCGCTAGGTAGGGGCTACACCTTC
v_call: TRBV6-5; j_call: TRBJ1-2; d_call: TRBD1; clone_size: -; cdr3_aa: CACGTGGNGYTF; cdr3_nt: TGTGCCTGTGGGACAGGGGGAAATGGCTACACCTTC
v_call: TRBV10-3; j_call: TRBJ2-7; d_call: -; clone_size: -; cdr3_aa: CAISESAEGNEQYF; cdr3_nt: TGTGCCATCAGTGAGTCGGCGGAGGGCAACGAGCAGTACTTC
v_call: TRBV5-4; j_call: TRBJ2-5; d_call: -; clone_size: -; cdr3_aa: CASRNPDLQETQYF; cdr3_nt: TGTGCCAGCAGAAACCCGGACTTGCAAGAGACCCAGTACTTC
v_call: TRBV7-8; j_call: TRBJ2-7; d_call: -; clone_size: -; cdr3_aa: CASSLGAHEGEQYF; cdr3_nt: TGTGCCAGCAGCTTAGGGGCCCACGAGGGTGAGCAGTACTTC
v_call: TRBV6-4; j_call: TRBJ1-2; d_call: -; clone_size: -; cdr3_aa: CASSDRGDLRGYTF; cdr3_nt: TGTGCCAGCAGTGATAGAGGGGACTTACGAGGCTACACCTTC
v_call: TRBV27; j_call: TRBJ1-5; d_call: -; clone_size: -; cdr3_aa: CASSLGGSNQPQHF; cdr3_nt: TGTGCCAGCAGTTTAGGAGGGAGCAATCAGCCCCAGCATTTT
v_call: TRBV19; j_call: TRBJ1-1; d_call: -; clone_size: -; cdr3_aa: CASSHLGAEAFF; cdr3_nt: TGTGCCAGTAGCCACTTAGGGGCTGAAGCTTTCTTT
v_call: TRBV3-1/TRBV3-2; j_call: TRBJ1-1; d_call: -; clone_size: -; cdr3_aa: CASSQDFGQLNTEAFF; cdr3_nt: TGTGCCAGCAGCCAAGATTTTGGCCAACTGAACACTGAAGCTTTCTTT
v_call: TRBV7-2; j_call: TRBJ1-1; d_call: -; clone_size: -; cdr3_aa: CASSLAGTLTEAFF; cdr3_nt: TGTGCCAGCAGCTTAGCCGGGACACTTACTGAAGCTTTCTTT
v_call: TRBV27; j_call: TRBJ2-1; d_call: -; clone_size: -; cdr3_aa: CASSFGDEQFF; cdr3_nt: TGTGCCAGCAGTTTCGGGGATGAGCAGTTCTTC
v_call: TRBV4-2; j_call: TRBJ2-3; d_call: -; clone_size: -; cdr3_aa: CASSQRGPPPDTQYF; cdr3_nt: TGTGCCAGCAGCCAACGGGGTCCCCCCCCAGATACGCAGTATTTT
v_call: TRBV3-1/TRBV3-2; j_call: TRBJ1-6; d_call: -; clone_size: -; cdr3_aa: CASSLRPGQLSSYNSPLHF; cdr3_nt: TGTGCCAGCAGCCTCCGTCCGGGACAATTAAGCTCCTATAATTCACCCCTCCACTTT
v_call: TRBV5-5; j_call: TRBJ2-5; d_call: TRBD2; clone_size: -; cdr3_aa: CASSLGTSGGAKTQYF; cdr3_nt: TGTGCCAGCAGCTTGGGGACTAGCGGGGGGGCAAAGACCCAGTACTTC
v_call: TRBV7-9; j_call: TRBJ1-1; d_call: -; clone_size: -; cdr3_aa: CASSSPRARNTEAFF; cdr3_nt: TGTGCCAGCAGCTCCCCCAGGGCCAGGAACACTGAAGCTTTCTTT
v_call: TRBV30; j_call: TRBJ1-2; d_call: -; clone_size: -; cdr3_aa: CACSHVGRGYGYTF; cdr3_nt: TGTGCCTGTTCCCACGTGGGGCGCGGCTATGGCTACACCTTC
v_call: TRBV21-1; j_call: TRBJ1-1; d_call: -; clone_size: -; cdr3_aa: CASSKDGEGTEAFF; cdr3_nt: TGTGCCAGCAGCAAAGATGGAGAGGGCACTGAAGCTTTCTTT
v_call: TRBV27; j_call: TRBJ1-1; d_call: -; clone_size: -; cdr3_aa: CASSTTRRRTEAFF; cdr3_nt: TGTGCCAGCAGTACCACTAGAAGGCGCACTGAAGCTTTCTTT
v_call: TRBV6-5; j_call: TRBJ2-5; d_call: -; clone_size: -; cdr3_aa: CASEKGVLETQYF; cdr3_nt: TGTGCCAGTGAGAAGGGGGTTCTCGAGACCCAGTACTTC
v_call: TRBV2; j_call: TRBJ1-1; d_call: TRBD1; clone_size: -; cdr3_aa: CASSRDRNTEAFF; cdr3_nt: TGTGCCAGCAGCCGGGACAGAAACACTGAAGCTTTCTTT
v_call: TRBV7-9; j_call: TRBJ1-4; d_call: -; clone_size: few; cdr3_aa: CASRRIGSQNEKLFF; cdr3_nt: TGTGCCAGCAGGCGAATAGGGAGCCAAAATGAAAAACTGTTTTTT
v_call: TRBV5-5; j_call: TRBJ2-1; d_call: -; clone_size: -; cdr3_aa: CASSLGFSAGYEQFF; cdr3_nt: TGTGCCAGCAGCTTGGGATTTTCTGCCGGGTATGAGCAGTTCTTC
v_call: TRBV19; j_call: TRBJ2-2; d_call: -; clone_size: -; cdr3_aa: CASRRYDSDTGELFF; cdr3_nt: TGTGCCAGTAGACGGTATGATTCTGACACCGGGGAGCTGTTTTTT
v_call: TRBV5-1; j_call: TRBJ2-2; d_call: -; clone_size: -; cdr3_aa: CASSFSGANTGELFF; cdr3_nt: TGCGCCAGCAGCTTTTCGGGAGCTAACACCGGGGAGCTGTTTTTT
v_call: TRBV5-1; j_call: TRBJ1-4; d_call: TRBD1; clone_size: -; cdr3_aa: CASSLGPGQGGDEKLFF; cdr3_nt: TGCGCCAGCAGCTTGGGCCCGGGACAGGGAGGGGATGAAAAACTGTTTTTT
v_call: TRBV7-2; j_call: TRBJ2-7; d_call: -; clone_size: -; cdr3_aa: CASSQRQVYEQYF; cdr3_nt: TGTGCCAGCAGCCAGAGACAGGTATACGAGCAGTACTTC
v_call: TRBV9; j_call: TRBJ2-1; d_call: TRBD2; clone_size: -; cdr3_aa: CASSVVLAGAPISYNEQFF; cdr3_nt: TGTGCCAGCAGCGTAGTCCTAGCGGGGGCCCCTATCTCCTACAATGAGCAGTTCTTC
v_call: TRBV3-1/TRBV3-2; j_call: TRBJ2-3; d_call: -; clone_size: -; cdr3_aa: CASSQGGVGDTQYF; cdr3_nt: TGTGCCAGCAGCCAGGGGGGAGTGGGAGATACGCAGTATTTT
v_call: TRBV4-1; j_call: TRBJ1-4; d_call: TRBD1; clone_size: once; cdr3_aa: CASSHGDRFIPPAANEKLFF; cdr3_nt: TGCGCCAGCAGCCACGGGGACAGATTCATACCCCCCGCGGCTAATGAAAAACTGTTTTTT
v_call: TRBV10-2; j_call: TRBJ1-6; d_call: -; clone_size: -; cdr3_aa: CASSELLDSPLHF; cdr3_nt: TGCGCCAGCAGTGAGTTATTAGATTCACCCCTCCACTTT
v_call: TRBV6-5; j_call: TRBJ2-6; d_call: -; clone_size: few; cdr3_aa: CASGMGHSGANVLTF; cdr3_nt: TGTGCCAGCGGCATGGGGCACTCTGGGGCCAACGTCCTGACTTTC
v_call: TRBV19; j_call: TRBJ2-3; d_call: TRBD2; clone_size: -; cdr3_aa: CASRTGTSGDHSTDTQYF; cdr3_nt: TGTGCCAGCAGAACCGGGACTAGCGGGGATCATAGCACAGATACGCAGTATTTT